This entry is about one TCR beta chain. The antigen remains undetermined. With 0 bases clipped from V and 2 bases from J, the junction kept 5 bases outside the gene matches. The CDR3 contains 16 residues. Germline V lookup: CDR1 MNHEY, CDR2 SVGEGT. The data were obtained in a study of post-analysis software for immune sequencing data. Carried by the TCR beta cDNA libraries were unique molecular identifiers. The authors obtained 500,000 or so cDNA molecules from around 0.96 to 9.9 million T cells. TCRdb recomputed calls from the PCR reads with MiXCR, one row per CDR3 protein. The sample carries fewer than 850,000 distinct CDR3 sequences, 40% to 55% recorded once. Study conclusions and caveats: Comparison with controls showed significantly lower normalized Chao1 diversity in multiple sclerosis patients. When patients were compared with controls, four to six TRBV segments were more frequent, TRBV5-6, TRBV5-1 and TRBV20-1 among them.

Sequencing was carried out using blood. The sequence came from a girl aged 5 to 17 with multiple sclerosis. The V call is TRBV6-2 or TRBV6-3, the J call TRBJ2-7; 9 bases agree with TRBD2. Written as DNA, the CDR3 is TGTGCCAGCAGTTACTCGAGAGTAGCGGGGGCCTACGAGCAGTACTTC. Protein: CASSYSRVAGAYEQYF.